The TCR beta chain under discussion was sequenced for a study of T cell changes during pregnancy in multiple sclerosis. Sequenced by immunoSEQ multiplex PCR; TCRdb stores in-frame clones only, minus some. The profile shows 70,000 to 95,000 clones, over 85% of them singletons. CDR3 length: 14 residues. J lost 5 bases, V lost 4 bases, and 7 bases had no gene match. Germline loops: CDR1 SGHRS, CDR2 YFSETQ. The genes are TRBV5-1 and TRBJ2-7; 9 nucleotides match TRBD1. The specimen comprised peripheral blood, sampled after pregnancy. This receptor was obtained from a female donor in good health, enrolled as a control in a pregnancy study. CDR3 sequence: CASSLGQGIHEQYF. The CDR3 bases are TGCGCCAGCAGCCTGGGACAGGGAATACACGAGCAGTACTTC.